This T cell receptor beta chain came from a study of neurological immune-mediated disorders. TCRdb reanalysed the 5' RACE reads using MiXCR and keeps one entry per CDR3 protein. The table has about 53,000 distinct CDR3 sequences, approximately 9.2% seen once. Time point meaning: longitudinal time-point 3. Many counts were recorded for this clonotype. With 2 bases removed from V and 0 bases from J, the gap between germline ends came to 17 bases. The CDR3 is made up of 19 amino acids. Germline V gene lookup returns CDR1 SGHTA and CDR2 FQGNSA. Source material: PBMCs. The chain employs TRBV7-2 and TRBJ2-6; D tentatively fits TRBD1 or TRBD2 (6 bases each). The receptor was derived from a middle-aged woman in good health. CDR3 nucleotide sequence: TGTGCCAGCAGCTTACAACGGGGGCTCACAGGCTCTGGGGCCAACGTCCTGACTTTC. Translating it yields CASSLQRGLTGSGANVLTF.